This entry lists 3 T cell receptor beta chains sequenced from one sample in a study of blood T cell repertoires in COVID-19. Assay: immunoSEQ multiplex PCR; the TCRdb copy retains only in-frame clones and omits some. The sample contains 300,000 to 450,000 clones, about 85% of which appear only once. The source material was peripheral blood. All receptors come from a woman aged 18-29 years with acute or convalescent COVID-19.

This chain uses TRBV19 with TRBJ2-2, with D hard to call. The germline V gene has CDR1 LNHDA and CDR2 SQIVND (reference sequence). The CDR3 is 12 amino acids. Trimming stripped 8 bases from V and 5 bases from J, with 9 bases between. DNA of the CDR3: TGTGCCAGTTTCAGCAGGACCGGGGAGCTGTTTTTT. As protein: CASFSRTGELFF.

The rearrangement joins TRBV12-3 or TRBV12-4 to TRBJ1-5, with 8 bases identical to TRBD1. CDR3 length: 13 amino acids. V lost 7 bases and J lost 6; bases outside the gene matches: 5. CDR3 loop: CASTWTGFQPQHF. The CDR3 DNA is TGTGCCAGCACTTGGACAGGGTTTCAGCCCCAGCATTTT.

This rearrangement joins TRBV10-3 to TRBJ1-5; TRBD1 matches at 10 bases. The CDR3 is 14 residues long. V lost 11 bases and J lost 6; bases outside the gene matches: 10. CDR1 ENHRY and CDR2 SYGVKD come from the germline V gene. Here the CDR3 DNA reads TGTGCCGTTGCGCCGGGACAGGGGACTCAGCCCCAGCATTTT. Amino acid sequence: CAVAPGQGTQPQHF.